This TCR beta chain came from a study of OX40 agonist ivuxolimab in advanced cancers. Broader study findings: Partial responders at 0.1-3.0 mg/kg had among the lowest clonal expansion. By week 6 at 0.1 to 3.0 mg/kg, blood CD4+ and CD8+ T cells had expanded clonally.

The repertoire was sequenced with immunoSEQ multiplex PCR; TCRdb's copy has only in-frame clones and lacks some. The profile shows some 80,000 clones, about 90% of them singletons. CDR3 length: 13 residues. The germline gives CDR1 SGHVS, CDR2 FQNEAQ. The V and J ends lost 3 bases and 7 bases respectively, with 10 bases between them. Details on this clone: Its antigen remains unknown.

At cycle 4 day 1, cycle 7 day 1, and baseline, blood was sampled. The receptor comes from an adult with an advanced solid tumor such as melanoma, head and neck, liver or kidney cancer. Specimen: CD4+ or CD8+ T cells sorted from blood, collected in a trial of the OX40 agonist ivuxolimab. V gene TRBV7-8 combines with J gene TRBJ2-1, with a weak D call TRBD2 (6 bases). The CDR3, as DNA: TGTGCCAGCAGCTTCCGGGAGAATAATGAGCAGTTCTTC. As protein: CASSFRENNEQFF.